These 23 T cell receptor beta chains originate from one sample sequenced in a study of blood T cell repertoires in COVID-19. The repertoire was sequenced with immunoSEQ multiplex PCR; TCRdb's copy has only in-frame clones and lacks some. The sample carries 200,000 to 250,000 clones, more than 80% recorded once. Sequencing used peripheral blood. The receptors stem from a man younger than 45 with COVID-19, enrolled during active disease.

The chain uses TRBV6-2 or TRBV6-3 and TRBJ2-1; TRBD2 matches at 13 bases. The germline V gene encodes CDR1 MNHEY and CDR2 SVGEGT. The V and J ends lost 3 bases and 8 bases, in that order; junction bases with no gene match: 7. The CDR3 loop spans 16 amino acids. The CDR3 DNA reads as TGTGCCAGCAGTTATGGGACTAGCGGGACCGAGGATGAGCAGTTCTTC. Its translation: CASSYGTSGTEDEQFF.

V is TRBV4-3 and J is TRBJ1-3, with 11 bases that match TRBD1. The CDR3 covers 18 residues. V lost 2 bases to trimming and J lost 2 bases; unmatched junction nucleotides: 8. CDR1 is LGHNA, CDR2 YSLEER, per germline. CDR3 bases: TGCGCCAGCAGCCAATCTTTCCCGGGACAGGGGGCTGGAAACACCATATATTTT. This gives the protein CASSQSFPGQGAGNTIYF.

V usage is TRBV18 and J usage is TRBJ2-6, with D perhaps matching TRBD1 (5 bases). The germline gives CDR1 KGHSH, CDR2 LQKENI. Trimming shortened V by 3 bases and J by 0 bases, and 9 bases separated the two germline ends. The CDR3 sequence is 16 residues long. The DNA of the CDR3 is TGTGCCAGCTCACCCGCAGGGAACTCTGGGGCCAACGTCCTGACTTTC. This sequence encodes CASSPAGNSGANVLTF.

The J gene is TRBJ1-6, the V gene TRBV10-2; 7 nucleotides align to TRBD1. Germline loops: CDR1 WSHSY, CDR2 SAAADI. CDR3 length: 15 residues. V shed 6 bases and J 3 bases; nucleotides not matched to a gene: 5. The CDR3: CASREGQDYNSPLHF. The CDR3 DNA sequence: TGCGCCAGCAGAGAAGGACAGGACTATAATTCACCCCTCCACTTT.

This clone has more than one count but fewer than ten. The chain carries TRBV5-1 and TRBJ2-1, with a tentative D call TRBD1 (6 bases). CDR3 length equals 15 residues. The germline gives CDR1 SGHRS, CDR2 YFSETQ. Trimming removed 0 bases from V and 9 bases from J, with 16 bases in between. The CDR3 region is CASSLAQGQFTEQFF. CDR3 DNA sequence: TGCGCCAGCAGCTTGGCGCAGGGACAATTTACTGAGCAGTTCTTC.

The CDR3 region is CASRAQGGGGEAFF. Here the CDR3 DNA reads TGTGCCAGCAGGGCCCAGGGGGGCGGAGGTGAAGCTTTCTTT. The chain combines TRBV28 with TRBJ1-1; TRBD1 matches 7 bases. The length of the CDR3 is 14 residues. With V trimmed by 6 bases and J by 7 bases, 11 bases remained unmatched. The germline V gene has CDR1 MDHEN and CDR2 SYDVKM. Filled out from reference TRBV28 and TRBJ1-1, the complete variable domain reads DVKVTQSSRYLVKRTGEKVFLECVQDMDHENMFWYRQDPGLGLRLIYFSYDVKMKEKGDIPEGYSVSREKKERFSLILESASTNQTSMYLCASRAQGGGGEAFFGQGTRLTVV.

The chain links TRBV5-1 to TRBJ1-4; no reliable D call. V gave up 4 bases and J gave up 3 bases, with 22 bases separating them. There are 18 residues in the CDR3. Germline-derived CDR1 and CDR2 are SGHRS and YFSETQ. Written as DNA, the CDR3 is TGCGCCAGCAGCCGGTGGTCGACCCTACAGAGCCCTAATGAAAAACTGTTTTTT. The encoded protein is CASSRWSTLQSPNEKLFF.

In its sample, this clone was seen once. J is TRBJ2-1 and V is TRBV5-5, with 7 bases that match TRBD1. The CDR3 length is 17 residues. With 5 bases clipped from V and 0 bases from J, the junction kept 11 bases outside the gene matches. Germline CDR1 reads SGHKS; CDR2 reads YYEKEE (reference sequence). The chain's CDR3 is CASRTYQGQSSYNEQFF. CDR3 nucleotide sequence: TGTGCCAGCAGGACCTACCAGGGACAGAGCTCCTACAATGAGCAGTTCTTC.

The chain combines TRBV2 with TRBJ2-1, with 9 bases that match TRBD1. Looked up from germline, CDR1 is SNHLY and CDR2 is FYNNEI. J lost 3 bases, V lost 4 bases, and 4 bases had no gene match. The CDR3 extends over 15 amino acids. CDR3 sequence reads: CASSGVTGGYNEQFF. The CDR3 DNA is TGTGCCAGCAGTGGGGTGACAGGGGGCTACAATGAGCAGTTCTTC. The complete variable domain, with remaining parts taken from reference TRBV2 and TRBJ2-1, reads EPEVTQTPSHQVTQMGQEVILRCVPISNHLYFYWYRQILGQKVEFLVSFYNNEISEKSEIFDDQFSVERPDGSNFTLKIRSTKLEDSAMYFCASSGVTGGYNEQFFGPGTRLTVL.

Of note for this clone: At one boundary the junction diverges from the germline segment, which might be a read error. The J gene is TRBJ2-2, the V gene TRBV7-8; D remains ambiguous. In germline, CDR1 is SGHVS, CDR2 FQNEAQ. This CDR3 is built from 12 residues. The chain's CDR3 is CASSVAPGELFF. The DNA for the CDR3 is TGTGCCAGCAGCGTAGCTCCTGGGGAGCTGTTTTTT.

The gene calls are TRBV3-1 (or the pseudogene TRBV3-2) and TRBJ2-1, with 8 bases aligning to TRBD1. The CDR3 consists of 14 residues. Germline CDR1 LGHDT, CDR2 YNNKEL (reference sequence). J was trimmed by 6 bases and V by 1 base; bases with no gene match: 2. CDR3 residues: CASSQGTGGNEQFF. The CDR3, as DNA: TGTGCCAGCAGCCAAGGAACAGGGGGCAATGAGCAGTTCTTC.

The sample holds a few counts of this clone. Here the CDR3 reads CASSNSGAGYGYTF. CDR3 sequence (DNA): TGCGCCAGCAGTAATTCAGGGGCTGGCTATGGCTACACCTTC. V and J are TRBV5-1 and TRBJ1-2, with D perhaps matching TRBD1 (6 bases). Germline CDR1 is SGHRS and CDR2 is YFSETQ. There are 14 residues in the CDR3. V shed 5 bases and J shed 4 bases, with 15 bases lying between them. Looking up the rest from reference TRBV5-1 and TRBJ1-2 gives the full variable domain: KAGVTQTPRYLIKTRGQQVTLSCSPISGHRSVSWYQQTPGQGLQFLFEYFSETQRNKGNFPGRFSGRQFSNSRSEMNVSTLELGDSALYLCASSNSGAGYGYTFGSGTRLTVV.

In DNA, the CDR3 is TGCGCCAGCAGCTACCAAACGTTGACGCAGGGTGGAGGGACTGAAGCTTTCTTT. Amino acid sequence: CASSYQTLTQGGGTEAFF. This chain joins TRBV5-1 and TRBJ1-1; weak D call: TRBD1 (5 bases). CDR3 length: 18 amino acids. The germline V gene encodes CDR1 SGHRS and CDR2 YFSETQ. Trimming cost V 3 bases and J 5 bases, with 26 bases left between them.

CDR3 nucleotides: TGCAGTGCTAGTGACAGGGTTCAGGGTGGCTACACCTTC. Translation gives CSASDRVQGGYTF. The J gene is TRBJ1-2, the V gene TRBV20-1, with 7 bases lining up with TRBD1. CDR1 and CDR2 (germline): DFQATT, SNEGSKA (reference sequence). V was pared by 3 bases and J by 7 bases, with 8 bases of the junction left unmatched. CDR3 length: 13 residues.

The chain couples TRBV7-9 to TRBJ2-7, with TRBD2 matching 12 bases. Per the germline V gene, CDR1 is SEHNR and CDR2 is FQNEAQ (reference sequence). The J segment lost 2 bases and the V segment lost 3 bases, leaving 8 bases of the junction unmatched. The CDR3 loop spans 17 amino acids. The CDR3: CASSFSLGLAGPYEQYF. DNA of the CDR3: TGTGCCAGCAGCTTTTCCTTGGGACTAGCGGGTCCCTACGAGCAGTACTTC.

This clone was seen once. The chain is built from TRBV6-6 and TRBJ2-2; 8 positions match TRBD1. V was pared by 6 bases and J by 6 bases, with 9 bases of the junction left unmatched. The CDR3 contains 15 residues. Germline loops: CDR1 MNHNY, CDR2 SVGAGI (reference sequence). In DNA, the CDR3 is TGTGCCAGCAGGAAGGGACAGGTCTCTCCCGGGGAGCTGTTTTTT. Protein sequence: CASRKGQVSPGELFF.

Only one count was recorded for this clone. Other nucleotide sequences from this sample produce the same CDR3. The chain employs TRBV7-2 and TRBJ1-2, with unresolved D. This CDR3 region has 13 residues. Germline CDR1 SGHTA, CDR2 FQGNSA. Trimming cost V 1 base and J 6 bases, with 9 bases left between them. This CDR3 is CASSLGRGDGYTF. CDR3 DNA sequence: TGTGCCAGCAGCTTAGGGCGGGGTGATGGCTACACCTTC.

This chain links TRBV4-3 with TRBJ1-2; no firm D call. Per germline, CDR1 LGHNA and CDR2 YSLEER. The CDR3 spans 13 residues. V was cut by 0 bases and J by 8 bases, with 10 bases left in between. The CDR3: CASSQDNLLGYTF. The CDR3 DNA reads TGCGCCAGCAGCCAAGATAATCTGTTGGGCTACACCTTC.

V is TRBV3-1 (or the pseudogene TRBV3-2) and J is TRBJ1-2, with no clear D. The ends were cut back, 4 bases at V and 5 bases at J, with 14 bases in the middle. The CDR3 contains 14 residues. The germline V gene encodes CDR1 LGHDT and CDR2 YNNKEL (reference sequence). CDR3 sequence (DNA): TGTGCCAGCAGCCTCACCAAGGGAGGTTATGGCTACACCTTC. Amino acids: CASSLTKGGYGYTF.

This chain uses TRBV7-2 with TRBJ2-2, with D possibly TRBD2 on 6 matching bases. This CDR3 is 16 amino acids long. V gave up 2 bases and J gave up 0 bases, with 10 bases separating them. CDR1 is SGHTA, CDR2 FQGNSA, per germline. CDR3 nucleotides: TGTGCCAGCAGCTTATATCCGGGGGCGAACACCGGGGAGCTGTTTTTT. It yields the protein CASSLYPGANTGELFF.

The DNA for the CDR3 is TGTGCCAGCTACATAGGGGCGATGGGCGAGCAGTACTTC. Protein: CASYIGAMGEQYF. V gene TRBV28 combines with J gene TRBJ2-7; a possible D gene is TRBD1 (5 bases). Trimming took 8 bases from V and 6 from J, leaving 17 bases between them. The CDR3 totals 13 residues. The germline V gene has CDR1 MDHEN and CDR2 SYDVKM.

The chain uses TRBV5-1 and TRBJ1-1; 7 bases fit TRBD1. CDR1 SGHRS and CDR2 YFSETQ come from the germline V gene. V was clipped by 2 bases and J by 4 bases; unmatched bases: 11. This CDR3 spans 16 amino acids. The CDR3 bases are TGCGCCAGCAGCTTAGGGGACAGCTTCCCGAGCACTGAAGCTTTCTTT. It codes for CASSLGDSFPSTEAFF.

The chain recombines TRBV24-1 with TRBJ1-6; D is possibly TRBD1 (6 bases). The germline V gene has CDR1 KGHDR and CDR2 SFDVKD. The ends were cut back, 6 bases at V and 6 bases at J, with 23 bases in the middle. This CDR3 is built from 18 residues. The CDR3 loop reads CATSPNVGTPTTNSPLHF. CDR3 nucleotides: TGTGCCACCAGTCCGAACGTTGGGACACCTACAACTAATTCACCCCTCCACTTT.